This T cell receptor beta chain was retrieved from a study of blood T cell repertoires in COVID-19 (dated by TCRdb to about 2020). General notes on the study: Samples covering the acute and convalescent phases of COVID-19 were provided by collaborators in the United States, Italy and Spain. The prospective study material was composed of cDNA or gDNA derived from T cells, B-cell-depleted T cells, or PBMCs. Subjects who had been exposed to COVID-19, were actively infected with it, or had recovered from it provided the deeply sampled blood TCRbeta repertoires that made up the dataset. The repertoires were released in a freely available public database intended as a resource for research on the immune response to SARS-CoV-2. The samples were drawn from two sources: the first 160 participants of the ongoing ImmuneRACE study, and 1,254 subjects contributed by 6 global collaborators. A de-identified subject ID, COVID-19 status, age in years and sex were almost always included in the sample metadata. Where available, HLA class I and class II types were obtained from metadata supplied by the sample provider rather than from assay-based typing.

Broader findings and caveats from the paper: The quantity of clinical and demographic metadata differed by source and by participant and was supplied without curation.

TCRbeta CDR3 regions were amplified from genomic DNA using the immunoSEQ Assay, a bias-controlled multiplex PCR. Per the source publication's procedure: Within the assay, amplification of reference gene primers was used to estimate how many nucleated cells each sample contained. To quantify the absolute abundance of each unique TCRbeta CDR3 rearrangement, sequence reads were collapsed and filtered. Productive Simpson clonality was computed per sample as the square root of Simpson's diversity index over productive rearrangements. TCRdb provides this immuneACCESS table in a form limited to in-frame rearrangements. Some clones are lacking; in checked studies, under half of them reflect an unresolved V gene, and why the rest are absent is not known. V and J calls and clone size come straight from that table; D and trimming were deduced from the DNA. The sample contains roughly 100,000 clones, 80% to 90% of them found a single time. 7.5% to 10% of the sample lies in the top ten.

The collaborating institutions used their own protocols to collect whole blood in K2EDTA tubes. For TCRbeta analysis, collaborator samples were shipped as frozen whole blood, as isolated PBMCs, or as DNA extracted from either sample type. A remark on this clone: The target of this receptor is not known. There are no base qualities to consult, and no much larger clone falls within one base.

Measured from the cysteine to the phenylalanine, the CDR3 is 14 residues long. Only the CDR3 part of the read is kept: 42 bases, read in frame from the first base. CDR1 and CDR2, per the germline V gene, are KGHDR and SFDVKD. The junction carries 13 bases between V and J, which are trimmed by 4 bases and 5 bases respectively. The sample taken for sequencing was peripheral blood. The receptor was derived from a man aged 35 to 55 with active or convalescent COVID-19. The chain was built from TRBV24-1 and TRBJ1-1, with TRBD1 perhaps the D gene, on 6 matching bases. The CDR3 here reads CATSDLTGLTEAFF. The DNA sequence is given as TGTGCCACCAGTGACCTTACAGGGTTAACTGAAGCTTTCTTT.